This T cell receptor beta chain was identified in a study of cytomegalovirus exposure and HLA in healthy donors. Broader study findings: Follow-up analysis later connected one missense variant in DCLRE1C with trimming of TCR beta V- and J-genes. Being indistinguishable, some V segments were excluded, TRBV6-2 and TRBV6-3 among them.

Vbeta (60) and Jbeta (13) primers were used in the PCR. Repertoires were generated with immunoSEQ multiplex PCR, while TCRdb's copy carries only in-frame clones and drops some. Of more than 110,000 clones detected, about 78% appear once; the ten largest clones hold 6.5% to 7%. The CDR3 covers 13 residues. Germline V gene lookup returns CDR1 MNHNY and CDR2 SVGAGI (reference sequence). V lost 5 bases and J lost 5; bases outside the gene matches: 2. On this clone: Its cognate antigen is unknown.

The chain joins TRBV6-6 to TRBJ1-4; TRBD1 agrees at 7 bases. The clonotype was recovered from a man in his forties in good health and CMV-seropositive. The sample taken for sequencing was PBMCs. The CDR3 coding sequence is TGTGCCAGCAGTGACAGGGCCAATGAAAAACTGTTTTTT. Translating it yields CASSDRANEKLFF.